A single sample is the source of the 28 T cell receptor beta chains below, sequenced in a study of T cell responses to AZD1222 COVID-19 vaccine. Repertoires were generated with immunoSEQ multiplex PCR, while TCRdb's copy carries only in-frame clones and drops some. The sample has about 35,000 clones, 86% seen once. The specimen comprised peripheral blood, sampled on day 0 of AZD1222 vaccination. These receptors were collected from an adult in good health.

V and J are TRBV7-2 and TRBJ1-5; the D is unclear. Germline assignment: CDR1 SGHTA and CDR2 FQGNSA. Trimming removed 5 bases from V and 4 bases from J, with 6 bases in between. The CDR3 length is 12 residues. Written as DNA, the CDR3 is TGTGCCAGCAGCCTAATGAATCAGCCCCAGCATTTT. This sequence encodes CASSLMNQPQHF.

This chain uses TRBV10-3 with TRBJ2-2, with D hard to call. Germline CDR1 reads ENHRY; CDR2 reads SYGVKD. Trimming pared 6 bases from V and 5 bases from J, leaving 4 bases between. The CDR3 is 11 amino acids. CDR3 region: CAISETGELFF. The CDR3 coding sequence is TGTGCCATCAGCGAGACCGGGGAGCTGTTTTTT.

This rearrangement joins TRBV11-2 to TRBJ2-7; no clear D gene. V lost 6 bases and J 3 bases, leaving 12 bases between the germline ends. This CDR3 spans 13 amino acids. Germline V gives CDR1 SGHAT, CDR2 FQNNGV. The CDR3 here is CASRPGPLYEQYF. In nucleotides, the CDR3 is TGTGCCAGCAGGCCTGGGCCCCTCTACGAGCAGTACTTC.

The chain has TRBV28 and TRBJ1-5, with D tentatively TRBD1 (6 bases). The CDR3 covers 15 residues. Germline assignment: CDR1 MDHEN and CDR2 SYDVKM. The V end was cut by 2 bases, the J end by 3 bases, with 11 bases between. The CDR3 loop is CASSLPDRYNQPQHF. CDR3 coding DNA: TGTGCCAGCAGTTTACCTGACAGGTACAATCAGCCCCAGCATTTT.

The rearrangement uses TRBV9 and TRBJ2-2, with D unclear. Germline V gene lookup returns CDR1 SGDLS and CDR2 YYNGEE. CDR3 length: 16 residues. Trimming shortened V by 2 bases and J by 5 bases, and 16 bases separated the two germline ends. Here the CDR3 DNA reads TGTGCCAGCAGCGTTTCCAGTCTCGCCCGGACCGGGGAGCTGTTTTTT. Protein product: CASSVSSLARTGELFF. Together with reference TRBV9 and TRBJ2-2, the CDR3 gives the full variable domain: DSGVTQTPKHLITATGQRVTLRCSPRSGDLSVYWYQQSLDQGLQFLIQYYNGEERAKGNILERFSAQQFPDLHSELNLSSLELGDSALYFCASSVSSLARTGELFFGEGSRLTVL.

The chain couples TRBV29-1 to TRBJ2-3; maybe TRBD2 (7 bases). The germline V and J ends were trimmed by 7 bases and 3 bases, with 14 bases remaining between them. CDR1 SQVTM and CDR2 ANQGSEA come from the germline V gene. CDR3 size: 13 residues. The CDR3 coding sequence is TGCAGCGCTAAGGGGGGGCTAACAGATACGCAGTATTTT. Encoded protein: CSAKGGLTDTQYF.

The V gene is TRBV7-2, the J gene TRBJ1-3, with 7 positions matching TRBD1. The germline gives CDR1 SGHTA, CDR2 FQGNSA. The CDR3 has 14 amino acids. Trimming took 6 bases from V and 0 from J; bases not matched to a gene: 2. As DNA, the CDR3 is TGTGCCAGCAGGGGGACAGTCTCTGGAAACACCATATATTTT. It codes for CASRGTVSGNTIYF.

The chain carries TRBV2 and TRBJ1-1; TRBD1 might be the D (6 bases). Trimming pared 4 bases from V and 3 bases from J, leaving 9 bases between. The CDR3 spans 13 residues. CDR1 is SNHLY, CDR2 FYNNEI, per germline. The CDR3 region is CASSVSGDTEAFF. The DNA for the CDR3 is TGTGCCAGCAGTGTTTCAGGGGACACTGAAGCTTTCTTT.

The CDR3 loop is CASSQSGGGTDTQYF. For the CDR3, the DNA is TGCGCCAGCAGCCAGTCGGGGGGCGGGACAGATACGCAGTATTTT. The chain combines TRBV4-3 with TRBJ2-3, with D tentatively TRBD2 (7 bases). The CDR3 covers 15 residues. V was trimmed by 3 bases and J by 3 bases, leaving 13 bases between them. Germline V gene sequence: CDR1 LGHNA, CDR2 YSLEER.

The sample holds a few counts of this clone. The chain employs TRBV6-2 or TRBV6-3 and TRBJ1-5; D is undetermined. The CDR3 is 15 amino acids. Trimming removed 4 bases from V and 1 base from J, with 11 bases in between. Germline loops: CDR1 MNHEY, CDR2 SVGEGT. CDR3 coding DNA: TGTGCCAGCAGTTCCCACCCGGACAGCAATCAGCCCCAGCATTTT. Its translation: CASSSHPDSNQPQHF.

The V gene is TRBV29-1, the J gene TRBJ1-1, with a weak D call TRBD1 (5 bases). Germline lookup yields CDR1 SQVTM and CDR2 ANQGSEA. The ends were cut back, 6 bases at V and 2 bases at J, with 16 bases in the middle. The length of the CDR3 is 14 residues. The CDR3 coding sequence is TGCAGCGTCGCCAATCTGGGGCAAAACACTGAAGCTTTCTTT. This encodes CSVANLGQNTEAFF.

The V and J genes are TRBV28 and TRBJ1-2; D unclear. V dropped 3 bases and J dropped 10 bases, with 18 bases sitting between them. The CDR3 totals 14 residues. The germline CDR1 and CDR2 sequences are MDHEN and SYDVKM. Here the CDR3 DNA reads TGTGCCAGCAGTTTTTCCCCGGACGGCCAACCCTACACCTTC. As protein: CASSFSPDGQPYTF.

This rearrangement joins TRBV28 to TRBJ2-7; D may be TRBD1 or TRBD2 (5 bases each). The CDR3 runs to 12 residues. Germline loops: CDR1 MDHEN, CDR2 SYDVKM. The germline V and J ends were trimmed by 10 bases and 6 bases, with 16 bases remaining between them. CDR3 in DNA: TGTGCCACCAGAGGGGTCTCGGTCGAGCAGTACTTC. This encodes CATRGVSVEQYF. Variable domain in full (rest from reference TRBV28 and TRBJ2-7): DVKVTQSSRYLVKRTGEKVFLECVQDMDHENMFWYRQDPGLGLRLIYFSYDVKMKEKGDIPEGYSVSREKKERFSLILESASTNQTSMYLCATRGVSVEQYFGPGTRLTVT.

CDR3 amino acids: CASSSGRATYEQYF. The CDR3, as DNA: TGTGCCAGCAGTTCGGGCAGAGCCACCTACGAGCAGTACTTC. This rearrangement joins TRBV6-5 to TRBJ2-7; D remains ambiguous. Looked up from germline, CDR1 is MNHEY and CDR2 is SVGAGI. This CDR3 comprises 14 residues. V dropped 4 bases and J dropped 2 bases, with 12 bases sitting between them.

The CDR3 protein is CASSTDRGYGYTF. The CDR3 DNA sequence: TGTGCCAGCAGTACTGACAGGGGCTATGGCTACACCTTC. The V gene is TRBV28, the J gene TRBJ1-2; the match to TRBD1 covers 8 bases. The junction had 3 bases not matched to a gene; V was cut back by 5 bases and J by 4 bases. Germline V lookup: CDR1 MDHEN, CDR2 SYDVKM. This CDR3 contains 13 residues.

The chain couples TRBV2 to TRBJ2-5, with 10 bases lining up with TRBD1. Germline values: CDR1 SNHLY, CDR2 FYNNEI. The CDR3 is made up of 15 amino acids. Trimming cost V 5 bases and J 7 bases; bases outside gene matches: 10. This chain's CDR3 is CASSKLRDRGATQYF. CDR3 DNA: TGTGCCAGCAGTAAACTCCGGGACAGGGGTGCGACCCAGTACTTC. Variable domain in full (rest from reference TRBV2 and TRBJ2-5): EPEVTQTPSHQVTQMGQEVILRCVPISNHLYFYWYRQILGQKVEFLVSFYNNEISEKSEIFDDQFSVERPDGSNFTLKIRSTKLEDSAMYFCASSKLRDRGATQYFGPGTRLLVL.

This chain uses TRBV28 with TRBJ1-1; a possible D gene is TRBD1 (5 bases). In germline, CDR1 is MDHEN, CDR2 SYDVKM. V dropped 3 bases and J dropped 10 bases, with 9 bases sitting between them. This CDR3 is built from 11 residues. CDR3 region: CASSFKGRAFF. DNA of the CDR3: TGTGCCAGCAGTTTCAAGGGGCGAGCTTTCTTT.

The V gene is TRBV3-1 (or the pseudogene TRBV3-2), the J gene TRBJ2-1, with 13 bases matching TRBD2. The CDR3 is 17 residues long. CDR1 is LGHDT, CDR2 YNNKEL, per germline (reference sequence). After removal of 1 base from V and 5 bases from J, the junction contained 5 bases not matched to a gene. The CDR3: CASSQGLAGGFNNEQFF. CDR3 coding DNA: TGTGCCAGCAGCCAAGGACTAGCGGGAGGTTTTAACAATGAGCAGTTCTTC.

Only a few counts were recorded for this clone. This sequence joins TRBV12-3 or TRBV12-4 and TRBJ2-1; no reliable D call. The CDR3 is 12 residues long. V was trimmed by 3 bases and J by 3 bases, leaving 3 bases between them. The CDR3 DNA sequence: TGTGCCAGCAGTTTGAGCTACAATGAGCAGTTCTTC. Translation: CASSLSYNEQFF.

This rearrangement joins TRBV7-9 to TRBJ1-2, with 9 bases aligning to TRBD1. CDR3 length: 15 residues. Per the germline V gene, CDR1 is SEHNR and CDR2 is FQNEAQ (reference sequence). The V segment lost 5 bases and the J segment 6 bases; nucleotides outside the gene matches: 10. The CDR3 nucleotides are TGTGCCAGCAGCGACGGACAGGGGTGGTTGAATGGCTACACCTTC. It translates to CASSDGQGWLNGYTF.

In regard to this clone: Other DNA sequences in this sample translate to the same CDR3. The chain is built from TRBV30 and TRBJ1-5, with D perhaps TRBD1 (5 bases). The CDR3 covers 13 residues. Germline V lookup: CDR1 GTSNPN, CDR2 SVGIG (reference sequence). V was shortened by 0 bases and J by 2 bases, with 5 bases between the two germline ends. CDR3 in DNA: TGTGCCTGGAGTGTACAGGGCAATCAGCCCCAGCATTTT. Its translation: CAWSVQGNQPQHF.

The chain joins TRBV10-2 to TRBJ2-5, with no clear D. Trimming removed 5 bases from V and 5 bases from J, with 12 bases in between. The CDR3 runs 13 residues. Germline V gene data show CDR1 as WSHSY and CDR2 as SAAADI. The CDR3 bases are TGCGCCAGCAGTCTGTCATTATGGGAGACCCAGTACTTC. Translation gives CASSLSLWETQYF.

The chain recombines TRBV7-9 with TRBJ2-3; 9 nucleotides line up with TRBD2. The J segment lost 2 bases and the V segment lost 5 bases, leaving 8 bases of the junction unmatched. CDR1 SEHNR and CDR2 FQNEAQ come from the germline V gene (reference sequence). There are 16 residues in the CDR3. In DNA, the CDR3 is TGTGCCAGCAGCCCCGGGACTAGCCCCTCCACAGATACGCAGTATTTT. This encodes CASSPGTSPSTDTQYF.

The CDR3 loop reads CASSFLPASTGPDTQYF. As DNA, the CDR3 is TGTGCCAGCAGCTTCCTACCCGCCTCGACAGGGCCAGATACGCAGTATTTT. V gene TRBV5-5 combines with J gene TRBJ2-3, with 7 nucleotides matching TRBD1. The CDR3 runs 17 residues. Trimming removed 2 bases from V and 4 bases from J; junction bases left unmatched: 13. CDR1 is SGHKS, CDR2 YYEKEE, per germline (reference sequence).

This clone was counted between two and nine times. The V call is TRBV6-2 or TRBV6-3, the J call TRBJ1-1; D may be TRBD1 (5 bases). The germline V gene encodes CDR1 MNHEY and CDR2 SVGEGT. Trimming took off 5 bases at V and 4 bases at J, with 11 bases between the two ends. CDR3 size: 13 residues. The CDR3 loop is CASSLSGSTEAFF. CDR3 coding DNA: TGTGCCAGCAGTCTTTCAGGGAGCACTGAAGCTTTCTTT.

This clone qualifies as medium-sized. The V and J genes are TRBV9 and TRBJ1-3; no clear D. Germline V lookup: CDR1 SGDLS, CDR2 YYNGEE. Trimming pared 0 bases from V and 0 bases from J, leaving 4 bases between. This CDR3 is 14 amino acids long. CDR3 in amino acids: CASSVVDSGNTIYF. The DNA of the CDR3 is TGTGCCAGCAGCGTAGTCGACTCTGGAAACACCATATATTTT.

The rearrangement joins TRBV24-1 to TRBJ1-2; the D is unclear. Germline V lookup: CDR1 KGHDR, CDR2 SFDVKD. V dropped 3 bases and J dropped 8 bases, with 9 bases sitting between them. This CDR3 has 12 amino acids. CDR3 in amino acids: CATSDPVDGYTF. The DNA for the CDR3 is TGTGCCACCAGTGATCCGGTGGACGGCTACACCTTC.

The V gene is TRBV28, the J gene TRBJ2-1, with D tentatively TRBD1 or TRBD2 (5 bases each). The CDR3 consists of 15 residues. Germline CDR1 MDHEN, CDR2 SYDVKM. The ends were cut back, 4 bases at V and 3 bases at J, with 13 bases in the middle. CDR3 residues: CASSSRGEDYNEQFF. The CDR3 coding sequence is TGTGCCAGCAGTTCCCGGGGCGAAGACTACAATGAGCAGTTCTTC.